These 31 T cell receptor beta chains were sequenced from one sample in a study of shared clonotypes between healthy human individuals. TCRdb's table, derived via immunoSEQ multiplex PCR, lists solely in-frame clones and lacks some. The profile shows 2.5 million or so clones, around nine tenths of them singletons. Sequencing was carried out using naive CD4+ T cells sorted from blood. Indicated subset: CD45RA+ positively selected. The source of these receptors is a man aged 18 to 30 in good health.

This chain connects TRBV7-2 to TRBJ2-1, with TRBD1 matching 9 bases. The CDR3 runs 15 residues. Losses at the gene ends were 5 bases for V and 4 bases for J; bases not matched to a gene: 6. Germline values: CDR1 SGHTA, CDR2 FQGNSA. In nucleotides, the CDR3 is TGTGCCAGCAGCGAGGACAGGGGAGAATACAATGAGCAGTTCTTC. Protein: CASSEDRGEYNEQFF. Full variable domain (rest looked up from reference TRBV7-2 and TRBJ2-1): GAGVSQSPSNKVTEKGKDVELRCDPISGHTALYWYRQSLGQGLEFLIYFQGNSAPDKSGLPSDRFSAERTGGSVSTLTIQRTQQEDSAVYLCASSEDRGEYNEQFFGPGTRLTVL.

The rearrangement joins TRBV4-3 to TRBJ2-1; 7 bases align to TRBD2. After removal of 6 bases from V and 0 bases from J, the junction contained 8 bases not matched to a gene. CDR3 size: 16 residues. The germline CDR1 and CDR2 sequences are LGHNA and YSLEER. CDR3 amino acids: CASSPSGKSSYNEQFF. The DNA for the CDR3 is TGCGCCAGCAGTCCTAGCGGTAAGAGCTCCTACAATGAGCAGTTCTTC.

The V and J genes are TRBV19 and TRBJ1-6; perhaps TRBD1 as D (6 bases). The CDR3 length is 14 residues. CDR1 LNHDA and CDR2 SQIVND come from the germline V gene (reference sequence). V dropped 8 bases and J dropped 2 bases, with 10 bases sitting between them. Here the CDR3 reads CASGEGAYNSPLHF. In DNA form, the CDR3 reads TGTGCCAGTGGGGAGGGGGCCTATAATTCACCCCTCCACTTT.

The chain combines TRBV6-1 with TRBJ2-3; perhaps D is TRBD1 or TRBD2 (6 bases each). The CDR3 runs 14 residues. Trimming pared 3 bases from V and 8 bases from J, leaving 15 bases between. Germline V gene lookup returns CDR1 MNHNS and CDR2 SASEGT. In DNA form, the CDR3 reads TGTGCCAGCAGTGATTTAAGGGGGGCCCCTACGCAGTATTTT. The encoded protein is CASSDLRGAPTQYF.

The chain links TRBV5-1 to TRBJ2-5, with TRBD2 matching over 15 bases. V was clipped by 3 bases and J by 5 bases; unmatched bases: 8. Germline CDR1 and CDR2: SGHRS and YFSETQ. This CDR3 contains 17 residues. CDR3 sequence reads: CASSSGLAGGLGETQYF. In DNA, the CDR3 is TGCGCCAGCAGCTCCGGACTAGCGGGGGGGCTGGGGGAGACCCAGTACTTC.

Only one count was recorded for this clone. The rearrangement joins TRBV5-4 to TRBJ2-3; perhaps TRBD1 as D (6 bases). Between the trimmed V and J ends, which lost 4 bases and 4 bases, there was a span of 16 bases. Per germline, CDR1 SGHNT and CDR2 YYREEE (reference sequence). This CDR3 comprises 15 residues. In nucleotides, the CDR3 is TGTGCCAGCAGCATCCAGGGGCCCCTGCCAGATACGCAGTATTTT. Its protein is CASSIQGPLPDTQYF.

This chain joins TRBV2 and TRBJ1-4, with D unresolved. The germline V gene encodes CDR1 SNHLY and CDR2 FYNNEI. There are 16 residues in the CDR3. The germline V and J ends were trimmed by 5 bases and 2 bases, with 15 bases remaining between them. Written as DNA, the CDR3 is TGTGCCAGCAGTAGGACCCTCGGGGTCACTAATGAAAAACTGTTTTTT. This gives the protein CASSRTLGVTNEKLFF.

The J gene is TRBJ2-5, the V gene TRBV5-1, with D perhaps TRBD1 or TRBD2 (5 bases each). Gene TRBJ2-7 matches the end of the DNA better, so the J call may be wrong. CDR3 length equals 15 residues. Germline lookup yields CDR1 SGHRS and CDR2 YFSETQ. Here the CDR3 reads CASRSEGYLSYEQYF. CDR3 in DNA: TGCGCCAGCAGGTCAGAGGGGTATCTATCCTACGAGCAGTACTTC.

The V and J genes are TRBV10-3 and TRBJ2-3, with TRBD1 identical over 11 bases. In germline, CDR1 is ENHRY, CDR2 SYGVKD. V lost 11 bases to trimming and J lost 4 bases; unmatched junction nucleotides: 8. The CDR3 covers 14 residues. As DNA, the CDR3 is TGTGCCGCCGGCCGGACAGGGGGCCCAGATACGCAGTATTTT. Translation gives CAAGRTGGPDTQYF.

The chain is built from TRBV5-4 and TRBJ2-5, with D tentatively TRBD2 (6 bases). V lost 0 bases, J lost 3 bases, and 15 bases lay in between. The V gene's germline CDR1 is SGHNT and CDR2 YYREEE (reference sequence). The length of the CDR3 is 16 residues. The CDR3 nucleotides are TGTGCCAGCAGCTTGGGTGGGCGGGGAAACGAAGAGACCCAGTACTTC. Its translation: CASSLGGRGNEETQYF.

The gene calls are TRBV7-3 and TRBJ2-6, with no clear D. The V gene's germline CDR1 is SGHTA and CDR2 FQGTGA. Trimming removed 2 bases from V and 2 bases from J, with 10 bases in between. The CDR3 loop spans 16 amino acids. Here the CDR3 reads CASSLEPTPGANVLTF. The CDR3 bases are TGTGCCAGCAGCTTAGAACCGACGCCTGGGGCCAACGTCCTGACTTTC.

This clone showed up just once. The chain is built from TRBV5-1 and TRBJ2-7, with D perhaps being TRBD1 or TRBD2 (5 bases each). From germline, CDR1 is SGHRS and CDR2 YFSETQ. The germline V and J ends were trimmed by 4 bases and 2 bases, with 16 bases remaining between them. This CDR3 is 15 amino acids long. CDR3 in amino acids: CASSPGTTGTYEQYF. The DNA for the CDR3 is TGCGCCAGCAGCCCCGGGACCACCGGGACCTACGAGCAGTACTTC.

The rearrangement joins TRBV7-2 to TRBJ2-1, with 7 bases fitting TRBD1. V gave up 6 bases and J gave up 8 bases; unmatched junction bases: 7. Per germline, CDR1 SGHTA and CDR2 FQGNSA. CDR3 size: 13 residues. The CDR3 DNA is TGTGCCAGCAGGCCGACAGGGCTCGATGAGCAGTTCTTC. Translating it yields CASRPTGLDEQFF. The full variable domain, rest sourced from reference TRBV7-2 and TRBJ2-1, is GAGVSQSPSNKVTEKGKDVELRCDPISGHTALYWYRQSLGQGLEFLIYFQGNSAPDKSGLPSDRFSAERTGGSVSTLTIQRTQQEDSAVYLCASRPTGLDEQFFGPGTRLTVL.

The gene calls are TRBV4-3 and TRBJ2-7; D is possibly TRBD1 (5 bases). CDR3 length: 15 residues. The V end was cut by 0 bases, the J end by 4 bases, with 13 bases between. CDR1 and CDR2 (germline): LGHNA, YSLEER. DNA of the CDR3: TGCGCCAGCAGCCAAGACCACGTCAGGGTTTACGAGCAGTACTTC. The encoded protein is CASSQDHVRVYEQYF.

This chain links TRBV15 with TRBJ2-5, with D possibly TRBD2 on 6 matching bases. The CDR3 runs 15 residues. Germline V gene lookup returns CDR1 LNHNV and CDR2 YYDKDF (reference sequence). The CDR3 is CATGGGQTQQETQYF. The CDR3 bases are TGTGCAACCGGGGGTGGGCAGACCCAACAAGAGACCCAGTACTTC.

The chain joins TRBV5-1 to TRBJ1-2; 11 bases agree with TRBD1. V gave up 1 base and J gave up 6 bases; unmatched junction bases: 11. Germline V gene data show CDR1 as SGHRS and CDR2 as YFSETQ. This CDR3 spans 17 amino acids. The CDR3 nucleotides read TGCGCCAGCAGCTTGCGGGCCCAAGGGACAGGGGGAGATGGCTACACCTTC. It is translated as CASSLRAQGTGGDGYTF. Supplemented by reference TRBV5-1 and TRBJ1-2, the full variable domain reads KAGVTQTPRYLIKTRGQQVTLSCSPISGHRSVSWYQQTPGQGLQFLFEYFSETQRNKGNFPGRFSGRQFSNSRSEMNVSTLELGDSALYLCASSLRAQGTGGDGYTFGSGTRLTVV.

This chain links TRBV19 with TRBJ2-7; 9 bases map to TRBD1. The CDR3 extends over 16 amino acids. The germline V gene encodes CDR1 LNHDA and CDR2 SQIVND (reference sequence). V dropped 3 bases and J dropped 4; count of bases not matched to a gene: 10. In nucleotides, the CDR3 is TGTGCCAGTAGTATGGGCGTACAGGGGGCGCGATACGAGCAGTACTTC. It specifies CASSMGVQGARYEQYF.

In DNA, the CDR3 is TGCGCCAGCAGCCCGATAGCGGGGGGGATCACAGATACGCAGTATTTT. Protein: CASSPIAGGITDTQYF. This rearrangement joins TRBV4-1 to TRBJ2-3; the match to TRBD2 covers 11 bases. Germline V gene sequence: CDR1 MGHRA, CDR2 YSYEKL. Losses at the gene ends were 4 bases for V and 2 bases for J; bases not matched to a gene: 5. CDR3 length equals 16 residues.

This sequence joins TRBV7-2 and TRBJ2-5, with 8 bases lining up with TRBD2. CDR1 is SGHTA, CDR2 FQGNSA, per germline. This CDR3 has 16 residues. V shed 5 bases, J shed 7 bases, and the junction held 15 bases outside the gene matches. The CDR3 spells CASSPASSGNTVTQYF. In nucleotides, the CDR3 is TGTGCCAGCAGCCCCGCGAGTAGCGGGAACACGGTGACCCAGTACTTC. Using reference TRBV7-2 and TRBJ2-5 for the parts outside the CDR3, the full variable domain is GAGVSQSPSNKVTEKGKDVELRCDPISGHTALYWYRQSLGQGLEFLIYFQGNSAPDKSGLPSDRFSAERTGGSVSTLTIQRTQQEDSAVYLCASSPASSGNTVTQYFGPGTRLLVL.

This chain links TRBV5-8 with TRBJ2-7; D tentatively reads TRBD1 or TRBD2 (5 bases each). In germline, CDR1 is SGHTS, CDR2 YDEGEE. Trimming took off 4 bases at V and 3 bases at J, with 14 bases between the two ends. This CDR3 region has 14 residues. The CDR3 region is CASSRYGANYEQYF. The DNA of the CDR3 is TGTGCCAGCAGCCGATACGGGGCCAACTACGAGCAGTACTTC.

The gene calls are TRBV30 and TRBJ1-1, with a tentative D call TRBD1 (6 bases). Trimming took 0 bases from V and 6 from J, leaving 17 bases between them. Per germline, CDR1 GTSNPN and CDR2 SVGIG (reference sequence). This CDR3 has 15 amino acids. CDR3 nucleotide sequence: TGTGCCTGGAGTGTTGTCCGGGGGGCAAACGCTGAAGCTTTCTTT. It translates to CAWSVVRGANAEAFF. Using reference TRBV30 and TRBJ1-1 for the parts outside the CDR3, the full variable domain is SQTIHQWPATLVQPVGSPLSLECTVEGTSNPNLYWYRQAAGRGLQLLFYSVGIGQISSEVPQNLSASRPQDRQFILSSKKLLLSDSGFYLCAWSVVRGANAEAFFGQGTRLTVV.

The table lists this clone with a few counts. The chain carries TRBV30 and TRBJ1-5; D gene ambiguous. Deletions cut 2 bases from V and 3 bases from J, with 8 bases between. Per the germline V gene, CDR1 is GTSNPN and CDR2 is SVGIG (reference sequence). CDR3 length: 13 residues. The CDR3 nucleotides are TGTGCCTGGAGTCCAAGGCACAATCAGCCCCAGCATTTT. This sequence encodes CAWSPRHNQPQHF.

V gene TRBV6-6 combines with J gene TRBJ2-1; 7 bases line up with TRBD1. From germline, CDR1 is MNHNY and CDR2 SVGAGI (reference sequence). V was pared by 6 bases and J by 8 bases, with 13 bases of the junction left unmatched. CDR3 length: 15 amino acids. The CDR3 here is CASRQTGSWGDEQFF. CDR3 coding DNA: TGTGCCAGCAGGCAGACAGGGAGCTGGGGTGATGAGCAGTTCTTC.

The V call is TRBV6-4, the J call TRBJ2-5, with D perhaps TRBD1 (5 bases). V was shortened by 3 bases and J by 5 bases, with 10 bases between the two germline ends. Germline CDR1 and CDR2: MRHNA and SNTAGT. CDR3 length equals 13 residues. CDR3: CASSDDSQETQYF. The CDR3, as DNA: TGTGCCAGCAGTGATGACAGTCAGGAGACCCAGTACTTC.

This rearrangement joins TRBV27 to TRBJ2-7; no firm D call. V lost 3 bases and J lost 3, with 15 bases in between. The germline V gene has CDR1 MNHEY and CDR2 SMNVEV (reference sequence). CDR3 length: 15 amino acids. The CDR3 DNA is TGTGCCAGCAGTTTCAAGTTAAGAGGCTACTACGAGCAGTACTTC. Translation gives CASSFKLRGYYEQYF.

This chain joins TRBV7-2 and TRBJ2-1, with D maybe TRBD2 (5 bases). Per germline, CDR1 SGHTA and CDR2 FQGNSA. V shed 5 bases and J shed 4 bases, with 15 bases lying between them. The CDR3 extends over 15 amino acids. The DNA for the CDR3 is TGTGCCAGCAGCACGGGCGGGCGGAGGTACAATGAGCAGTTCTTC. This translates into CASSTGGRRYNEQFF.

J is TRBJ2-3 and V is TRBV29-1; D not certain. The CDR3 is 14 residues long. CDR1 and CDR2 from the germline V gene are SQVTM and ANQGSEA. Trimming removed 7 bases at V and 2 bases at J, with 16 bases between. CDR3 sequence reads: CSGAYSPVTDTQYF. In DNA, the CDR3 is TGCAGCGGGGCTTACAGTCCTGTCACAGATACGCAGTATTTT.

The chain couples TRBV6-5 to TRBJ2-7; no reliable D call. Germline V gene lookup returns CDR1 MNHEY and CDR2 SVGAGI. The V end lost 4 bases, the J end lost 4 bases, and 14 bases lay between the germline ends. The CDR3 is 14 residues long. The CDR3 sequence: CASSSILGSYEQYF. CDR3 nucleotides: TGTGCCAGCAGTTCGATCCTGGGGTCTTACGAGCAGTACTTC.

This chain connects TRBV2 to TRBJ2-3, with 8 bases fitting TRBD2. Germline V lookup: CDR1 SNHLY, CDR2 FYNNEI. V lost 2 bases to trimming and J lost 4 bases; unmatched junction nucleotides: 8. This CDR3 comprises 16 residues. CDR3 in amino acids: CASSELGRGDADTQYF. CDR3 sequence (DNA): TGTGCCAGCAGTGAATTAGGGCGGGGGGACGCAGATACGCAGTATTTT.

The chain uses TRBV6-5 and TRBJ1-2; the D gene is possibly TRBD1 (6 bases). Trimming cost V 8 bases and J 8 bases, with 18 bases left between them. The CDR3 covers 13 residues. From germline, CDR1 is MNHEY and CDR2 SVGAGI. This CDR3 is CASWGGAGEGYTF. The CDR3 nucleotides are TGTGCCAGCTGGGGGGGGGCCGGGGAAGGCTACACCTTC.

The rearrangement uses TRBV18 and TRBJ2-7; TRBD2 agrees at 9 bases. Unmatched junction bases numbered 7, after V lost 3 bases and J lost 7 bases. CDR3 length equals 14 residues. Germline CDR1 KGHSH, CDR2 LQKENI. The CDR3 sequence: CASSPLSGGGEQYF. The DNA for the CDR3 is TGTGCCAGCTCACCGCTTAGCGGGGGTGGGGAGCAGTACTTC.